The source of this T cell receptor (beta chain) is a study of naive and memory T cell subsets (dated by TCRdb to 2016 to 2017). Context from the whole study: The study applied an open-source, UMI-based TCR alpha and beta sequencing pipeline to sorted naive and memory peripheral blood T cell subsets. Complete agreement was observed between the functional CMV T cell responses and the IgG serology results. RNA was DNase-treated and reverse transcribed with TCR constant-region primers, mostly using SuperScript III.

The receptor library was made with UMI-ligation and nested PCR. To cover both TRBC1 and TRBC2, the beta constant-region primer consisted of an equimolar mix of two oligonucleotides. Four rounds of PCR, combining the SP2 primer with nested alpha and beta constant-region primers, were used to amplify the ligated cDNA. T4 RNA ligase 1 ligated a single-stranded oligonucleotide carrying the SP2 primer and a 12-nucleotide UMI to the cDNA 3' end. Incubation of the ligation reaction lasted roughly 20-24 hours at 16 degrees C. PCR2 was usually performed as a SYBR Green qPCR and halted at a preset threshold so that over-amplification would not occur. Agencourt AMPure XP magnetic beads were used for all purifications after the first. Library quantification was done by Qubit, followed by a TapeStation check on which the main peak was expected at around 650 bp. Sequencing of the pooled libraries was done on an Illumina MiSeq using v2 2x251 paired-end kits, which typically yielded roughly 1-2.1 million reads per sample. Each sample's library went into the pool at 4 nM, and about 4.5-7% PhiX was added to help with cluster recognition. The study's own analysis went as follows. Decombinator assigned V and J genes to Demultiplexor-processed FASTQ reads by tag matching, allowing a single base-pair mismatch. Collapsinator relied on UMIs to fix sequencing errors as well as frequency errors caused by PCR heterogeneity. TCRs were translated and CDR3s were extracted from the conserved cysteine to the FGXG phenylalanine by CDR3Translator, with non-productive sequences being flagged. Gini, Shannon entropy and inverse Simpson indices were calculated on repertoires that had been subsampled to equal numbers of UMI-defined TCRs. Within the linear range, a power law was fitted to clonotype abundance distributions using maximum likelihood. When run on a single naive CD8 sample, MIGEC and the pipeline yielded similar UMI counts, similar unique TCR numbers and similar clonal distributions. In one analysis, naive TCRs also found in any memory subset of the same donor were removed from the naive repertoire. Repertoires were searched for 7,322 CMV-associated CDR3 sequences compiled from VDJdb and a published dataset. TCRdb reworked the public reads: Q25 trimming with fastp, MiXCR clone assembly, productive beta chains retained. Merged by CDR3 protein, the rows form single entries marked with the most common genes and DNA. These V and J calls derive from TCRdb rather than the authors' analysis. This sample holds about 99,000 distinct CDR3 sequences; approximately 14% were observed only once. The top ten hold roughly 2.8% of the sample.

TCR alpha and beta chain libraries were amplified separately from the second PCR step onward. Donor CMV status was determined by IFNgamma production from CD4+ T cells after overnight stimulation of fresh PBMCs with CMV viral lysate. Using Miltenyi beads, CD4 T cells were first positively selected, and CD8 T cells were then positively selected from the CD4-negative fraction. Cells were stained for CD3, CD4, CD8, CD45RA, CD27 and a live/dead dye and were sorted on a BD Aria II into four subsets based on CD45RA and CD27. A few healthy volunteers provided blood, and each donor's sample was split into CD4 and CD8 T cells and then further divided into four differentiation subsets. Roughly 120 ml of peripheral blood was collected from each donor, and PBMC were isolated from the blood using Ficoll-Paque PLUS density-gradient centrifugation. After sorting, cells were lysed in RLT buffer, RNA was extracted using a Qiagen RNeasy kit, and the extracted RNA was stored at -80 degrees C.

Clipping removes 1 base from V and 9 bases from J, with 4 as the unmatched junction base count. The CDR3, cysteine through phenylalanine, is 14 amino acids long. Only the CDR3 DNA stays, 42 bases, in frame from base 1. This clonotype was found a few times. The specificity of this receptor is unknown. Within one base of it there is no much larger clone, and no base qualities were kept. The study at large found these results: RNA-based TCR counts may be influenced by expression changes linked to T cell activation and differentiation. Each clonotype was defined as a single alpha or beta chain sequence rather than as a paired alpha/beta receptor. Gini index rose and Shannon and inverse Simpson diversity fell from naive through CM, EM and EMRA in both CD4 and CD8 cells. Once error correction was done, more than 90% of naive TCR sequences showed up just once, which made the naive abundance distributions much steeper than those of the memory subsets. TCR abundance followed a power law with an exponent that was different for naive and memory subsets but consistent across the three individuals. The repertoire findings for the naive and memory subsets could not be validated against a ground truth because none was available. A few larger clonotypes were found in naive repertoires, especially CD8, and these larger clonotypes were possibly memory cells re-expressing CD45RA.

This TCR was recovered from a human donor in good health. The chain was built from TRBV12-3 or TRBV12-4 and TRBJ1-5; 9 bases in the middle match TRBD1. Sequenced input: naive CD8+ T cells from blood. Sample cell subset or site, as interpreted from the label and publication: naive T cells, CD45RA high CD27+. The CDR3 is CASSLGQGVGPQHF. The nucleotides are TGTGCCAGCAGTTTAGGACAGGGGGTAGGGCCCCAGCATTTT.